The clone carrying this TCR beta chain occurred many times. Its target is unknown. This sample is drawn from a study of response to subunit inactivated influenza vaccine. Study-wide results and caveats: Each seasonal flu vaccination may recruit only limited new T cells, authors suggested.

TCRdb called the RT-PCR reads again in MiXCR, with one record for every CDR3 protein. The sample consists of roughly 500,000 distinct CDR3 sequences, roughly a quarter of them appearing once. CDR3 length: 16 residues. The germline V gene has CDR1 LGHDT and CDR2 YNNKEL (reference sequence). The ends lost 1 base at V and 8 bases at J; junction bases unmatched: 7. These data were also filed under a second study, of T cells expressing NK-cell markers. That report notes: The authors made TCR beta cDNA libraries by 5'RACE template switching. This switching added a universal primer site and UMIs.

The material sequenced was CD4+ T cells sorted from PBMCs, taken 12 days after vaccination. The origin of this receptor is a man in his fifties or sixties who received an inactivated influenza vaccine. V usage is TRBV3-1 and J usage is TRBJ2-3; 12 nucleotides match TRBD2. This chain's CDR3 is CASSQGTSGRSRTQYF. The CDR3 DNA follows: TGTGCCAGCAGCCAAGGAACTAGCGGGAGGTCACGTACGCAGTATTTT.